The 14 T cell receptor beta chains below were found in one sample sequenced in a study of T cell responses to AZD1222 COVID-19 vaccine (dated by TCRdb to the early 2020s). The label giving this sample's time point can be read as: about 28 days (+/-7) after the second vaccine dose. Receptor libraries were prepared by the immunoSEQ multiplex PCR assay. TCRdb re-hosts the immuneACCESS table, in-frame sequences only. Its copies lack some clones; in the studies checked, an unresolved V gene accounts for under half of them, and the cause for the rest is not known. Across this sample there are 65,000 to 80,000 clones, with 83% seen only once. Roughly 1.3% of the sample comes from the top ten. The sequenced sample was peripheral blood, obtained 28 days after the second AZD1222 dose. The receptors stem from an adult who received the AZD1222 COVID-19 vaccine.

This chain uses TRBV28 with TRBJ1-1; TRBD1 aligns across 8 bases. The V and J ends lost 5 bases and 1 base, in that order; junction bases with no gene match: 3. From germline, CDR1 is MDHEN and CDR2 SYDVKM. The CDR3 spans 14 residues. The CDR3 nucleotides are TGTGCCAGCAGTCCCGGGACAGGGAACACTGAAGCTTTCTTT. Its translation: CASSPGTGNTEAFF.

The CDR3 DNA is TGTGCCAGCACGAAAGGACCAGGGGGGGACGAGCAGTACTTC. This sequence encodes CASTKGPGGDEQYF. V and J are TRBV6-4 and TRBJ2-7; D may match TRBD1 or TRBD2 (7 bases each). The CDR3 covers 14 residues. Germline CDR1 MRHNA, CDR2 SNTAGT. V was clipped by 7 bases and J by 5 bases, with 18 bases between them.

This clone was seen just once. The chain links TRBV5-1 to TRBJ2-7; D is uncertain. The CDR3 runs 11 residues. Germline CDR1 reads SGHRS; CDR2 reads YFSETQ. Deletions cut 1 base from V and 5 bases from J, with 4 bases between. The CDR3 sequence: CASSLNDEQYF. The CDR3 nucleotides are TGCGCCAGCAGCTTGAATGACGAGCAGTACTTC.

This clone was seen a handful of times. The chain joins TRBV28 to TRBJ1-2; D is ambiguous. Trimming cost V 3 bases and J 4 bases, with 9 bases left between them. The CDR3 length is 13 residues. Looked up from germline, CDR1 is MDHEN and CDR2 is SYDVKM. The CDR3 DNA reads TGTGCCAGCAGTTTTGGATGGGGCTATGGCTACACCTTC. Encoded protein: CASSFGWGYGYTF.

The chain links TRBV7-2 to TRBJ2-1, with D perhaps TRBD2 (6 bases). Trimming removed 5 bases from V and 6 bases from J, with 14 bases in between. The CDR3 is made up of 14 amino acids. Germline values: CDR1 SGHTA, CDR2 FQGNSA. CDR3 loop: CASSQSGRINEQFF. The CDR3 DNA reads as TGTGCCAGCAGCCAAAGCGGGCGGATCAATGAGCAGTTCTTC.

V usage is TRBV11-3 and J usage is TRBJ2-3; 7 nucleotides line up with TRBD2. This CDR3 is 15 amino acids long. The V gene's germline CDR1 is SGHNT and CDR2 YENEEA. V lost 6 bases, J lost 5 bases, and 11 bases stayed unmatched. The CDR3 nucleotides are TGTGCCAGCAGTTCCCCGGGGGGATTTGGAGATACGCAGTATTTT. It encodes CASSSPGGFGDTQYF.

This chain links TRBV11-3 with TRBJ2-1, with TRBD2 identical over 7 bases. Per the germline V gene, CDR1 is SGHNT and CDR2 is YENEEA. Trimming removed 3 bases from V and 0 bases from J; junction bases left unmatched: 2. The CDR3 is 15 residues long. The CDR3 DNA reads as TGTGCCAGCAGCTTTGGCGGGAGCTCCTACAATGAGCAGTTCTTC. It codes for CASSFGGSSYNEQFF. The complete variable domain, with remaining parts taken from reference TRBV11-3 and TRBJ2-1, reads EAGVVQSPRYKIIEKKQPVAFWCNPISGHNTLYWYLQNLGQGPELLIRYENEEAVDDSQLPKDRFSAERLKGVDSTLKIQPAELGDSAVYLCASSFGGSSYNEQFFGPGTRLTVL.

The rearrangement joins TRBV7-2 to TRBJ2-6; D is uncertain. V lost 3 bases, J lost 1 base, and 16 bases lay in between. CDR3 size: 18 residues. Germline V lookup: CDR1 SGHTA, CDR2 FQGNSA. CDR3 loop: CASSFHLAGRSGANVLTF. CDR3 coding DNA: TGTGCCAGCAGCTTTCACCTCGCCGGACGGTCTGGGGCCAACGTCCTGACTTTC.

This clone was observed a single time. V and J are TRBV7-8 and TRBJ2-5, with 7 bases identical to TRBD1. V lost 1 base to trimming and J lost 3 bases; unmatched junction nucleotides: 2. Per germline, CDR1 SGHVS and CDR2 FQNEAQ. This CDR3 region has 14 residues. The CDR3 DNA follows: TGTGCCAGCAGCTTAGTACAGGGGAAAGAGACCCAGTACTTC. Its protein product is CASSLVQGKETQYF.

The chain has TRBV18 and TRBJ2-7; 7 bases map to TRBD1. Germline V gene sequence: CDR1 KGHSH, CDR2 LQKENI. J was trimmed by 2 bases and V by 1 base; bases with no gene match: 11. This CDR3 contains 17 residues. As DNA, the CDR3 is TGTGCCAGCTCACCACGAGTCAGGGGGAAGGTCACCTACGAGCAGTACTTC. This gives the protein CASSPRVRGKVTYEQYF.

This sequence joins TRBV20-1 and TRBJ2-1; the D is unclear. V was shortened by 4 bases and J by 8 bases, with 9 bases between the two germline ends. This CDR3 spans 11 amino acids. Germline loops: CDR1 DFQATT, CDR2 SNEGSKA (reference sequence). The CDR3 coding sequence is TGCAGTGCTACTCACGGACATGAGCAGTTCTTC. It yields the protein CSATHGHEQFF.

The CDR3 here is CAWSAPTGWLFF. CDR3 in DNA: TGTGCCTGGAGTGCCCCGACCGGCTGGCTGTTTTTT. The chain combines TRBV30 with TRBJ1-4; no clear D. Looked up from germline, CDR1 is GTSNPN and CDR2 is SVGIG (reference sequence). The CDR3 loop spans 12 amino acids. The ends were cut back, 1 base at V and 14 bases at J, with 14 bases in the middle.

The chain combines TRBV2 with TRBJ1-2, with TRBD1 identical over 7 bases. After removal of 1 base from V and 6 bases from J, the junction contained 8 bases not matched to a gene. This CDR3 spans 15 amino acids. Per the germline V gene, CDR1 is SNHLY and CDR2 is FYNNEI. The CDR3 bases are TGTGCCAGCAGTGAAGGGACAGGCACCCTCGATGGCTACACCTTC. As protein: CASSEGTGTLDGYTF.

The chain links TRBV28 to TRBJ1-1, with 7 bases lining up with TRBD1. From germline, CDR1 is MDHEN and CDR2 SYDVKM. This CDR3 is 14 amino acids long. V lost 2 bases to trimming and J lost 3 bases; unmatched junction nucleotides: 3. The CDR3 here is CASSLAGGDTEAFF. The CDR3 DNA sequence: TGTGCCAGCAGTTTAGCAGGGGGGGACACTGAAGCTTTCTTT.